A single sample is the source of the 15 T cell receptor beta chains below, sequenced in a study of beta chain features in type 1 diabetes listed by TCRdb under 2018. Receptors were amplified or captured by the immunoSEQ multiplex PCR assay. All of the isolated RNA was reverse transcribed with the High Capacity cDNA Reverse Transcription Kit, so expressed TCRB transcripts were sequenced. Held by TCRdb, this immuneACCESS table contains in-frame sequences only and omits some clones. Under half of the omission traces to an unresolved V gene where checked; the cause of the rest is unknown. This sample has some 270,000 clones in its table, and roughly 13% of those were observed once. Together, the top ten hold about 0.026% of the sample. The material sequenced was naive CD4+ T cells from blood. The label giving this sample's cell subset or site can be read as: true naive CD4+ T cells. The receptors derive from a middle-aged woman in good health.

This clone has ten or more counts. The genes are TRBV4-3 and TRBJ2-7; 8 positions agree with TRBD1. CDR1 and CDR2 from the germline V gene are LGHNA and YSLEER. J lost 5 bases, V lost 1 base, and 7 bases had no gene match. This CDR3 region has 15 residues. The CDR3 DNA follows: TGCGCCAGCAGCCAAGGGCGACAGGGGTATGACGAGCAGTACTTC. This encodes CASSQGRQGYDEQYF.

The sample holds a few counts of this clone. This sequence joins TRBV9 and TRBJ2-5; 7 nucleotides align to TRBD2. V was clipped by 4 bases and J by 6 bases; unmatched bases: 9. The CDR3 sequence is 14 residues long. The germline V gene has CDR1 SGDLS and CDR2 YYNGEE. As DNA, the CDR3 is TGTGCCAGCAGCCCCGATGGGGGGGTGAAGACCCAGTACTTC. Its protein is CASSPDGGVKTQYF.

The chain links TRBV4-2 to TRBJ1-2; TRBD1 might be the D (6 bases). With 1 base removed from V and 4 bases from J, the gap between germline ends came to 13 bases. Germline lookup yields CDR1 LGHNA and CDR2 YNFKEQ. The CDR3 sequence is 15 residues long. In DNA, the CDR3 is TGTGCCAGCAGCCAAGCAGGGGATGTACGCTATGGCTACACCTTC. It is translated as CASSQAGDVRYGYTF.

The chain joins TRBV19 to TRBJ2-6; 9 bases are shared with TRBD1. Germline V lookup: CDR1 LNHDA, CDR2 SQIVND (reference sequence). V shed 6 bases, J shed 3 bases, and the junction held 3 bases outside the gene matches. The CDR3 totals 15 residues. CDR3 bases: TGTGCCAGTAGCCACAGGGGGCTTGGGGCCAACGTCCTGACTTTC. Translated: CASSHRGLGANVLTF.

This clone has more than one count but fewer than ten. The V gene is TRBV5-1, the J gene TRBJ2-7, with TRBD1 matching 9 bases. V lost 4 bases, J lost 6 bases, and 5 bases stayed unmatched. The length of the CDR3 is 13 residues. The germline gives CDR1 SGHRS, CDR2 YFSETQ. The CDR3 DNA sequence: TGCGCCAGCAGCATGGGACAGGGCCCCGAGCAGTACTTC. Translating gives CASSMGQGPEQYF.

The chain combines TRBV27 with TRBJ1-5; TRBD1 matches at 11 bases. The CDR3 sequence is 14 residues long. With 6 bases clipped from V and 6 bases from J, the junction kept 4 bases outside the gene matches. Germline V lookup: CDR1 MNHEY, CDR2 SMNVEV (reference sequence). This CDR3 reads CASRPGQGGQPQHF. In DNA form, the CDR3 reads TGTGCCAGCAGACCGGGACAGGGGGGTCAGCCCCAGCATTTT.

This clone was seen a handful of times. The chain carries TRBV5-1 and TRBJ2-5; D is unclear. The CDR3 is made up of 13 amino acids. The germline CDR1 and CDR2 sequences are SGHRS and YFSETQ. Trimming cost V 2 bases and J 2 bases, with 7 bases left between them. CDR3 in amino acids: CASSLRVQETQYF. The DNA for the CDR3 is TGCGCCAGCAGCTTACGAGTACAAGAGACCCAGTACTTC.

In its sample, this clone was seen a few times. This chain links TRBV5-6 with TRBJ2-7; 8 nucleotides line up with TRBD2. From germline, CDR1 is SGHDT and CDR2 YYEEEE. This CDR3 has 16 residues. Trimming took 4 bases from V and 2 from J; bases not matched to a gene: 11. DNA of the CDR3: TGTGCCAGCAGCCCCAGTGGCGGGGGGTCCCCCTACGAGCAGTACTTC. It translates to CASSPSGGGSPYEQYF.

V gene TRBV12-5 combines with J gene TRBJ1-6, with D possibly being TRBD1 (6 bases). V gave up 0 bases and J gave up 3 bases, with 12 bases separating them. This CDR3 spans 17 amino acids. Germline V gene data show CDR1 as LGHNT and CDR2 as FRNRAP. The CDR3 bases are TGTGCTAGTGGTTTGGTACGGACAGAGAACTATAATTCACCCCTCCACTTT. Encoded protein: CASGLVRTENYNSPLHF.

The chain employs TRBV19 and TRBJ1-3, with 9 nucleotides matching TRBD1. Germline lookup yields CDR1 LNHDA and CDR2 SQIVND (reference sequence). V gave up 5 bases and J gave up 2 bases; unmatched junction bases: 10. This CDR3 spans 17 amino acids. CDR3: CASSSFGQGIPGNTIYF. The CDR3 DNA follows: TGTGCCAGTAGTTCATTCGGACAGGGGATCCCTGGAAACACCATATATTTT.

The chain employs TRBV5-1 and TRBJ2-3, with D unclear. CDR1 SGHRS and CDR2 YFSETQ come from the germline V gene. V gave up 0 bases and J gave up 0 bases, with 8 bases separating them. The CDR3 consists of 15 residues. Here the CDR3 DNA reads TGCGCCAGCAGCTTGGATACAATCAGCACAGATACGCAGTATTTT. Its translation: CASSLDTISTDTQYF. The complete variable domain, with remaining parts taken from reference TRBV5-1 and TRBJ2-3, reads KAGVTQTPRYLIKTRGQQVTLSCSPISGHRSVSWYQQTPGQGLQFLFEYFSETQRNKGNFPGRFSGRQFSNSRSEMNVSTLELGDSALYLCASSLDTISTDTQYFGPGTRLTVL.

V and J are TRBV5-1 and TRBJ2-7, with 8 positions matching TRBD1. This CDR3 contains 15 residues. The V gene's germline CDR1 is SGHRS and CDR2 YFSETQ. J gave up 6 bases and V 0 bases, and 8 bases lay outside the gene matches. The CDR3: CASSLAVDRAGEQYF. In nucleotides, the CDR3 is TGCGCCAGCAGCTTGGCCGTGGACAGGGCGGGCGAGCAGTACTTC.

In its sample, this clone was seen a few times. The chain carries TRBV7-9 and TRBJ1-6; 9 nucleotides agree with TRBD1. There are 15 residues in the CDR3. Germline values: CDR1 SEHNR, CDR2 FQNEAQ (reference sequence). V lost 2 bases, J lost 10 bases, and 6 bases stayed unmatched. This chain's CDR3 is CASSLPTGGRSPLHF. CDR3 sequence (DNA): TGTGCCAGCAGCTTACCGACAGGGGGAAGATCACCCCTCCACTTT.

This clone was found a few times. V and J are TRBV5-1 and TRBJ2-7; the D gene is possibly TRBD2 (5 bases). The CDR3 has 14 residues. Germline-derived CDR1 and CDR2 are SGHRS and YFSETQ. Between the trimmed V and J ends, which lost 0 bases and 5 bases, there was a span of 12 bases. CDR3 nucleotides: TGCGCCAGCAGCTTGGAGTGGTCCGGGAACGAGCAGTACTTC. Amino acids: CASSLEWSGNEQYF. Supplemented by reference TRBV5-1 and TRBJ2-7, the full variable domain reads KAGVTQTPRYLIKTRGQQVTLSCSPISGHRSVSWYQQTPGQGLQFLFEYFSETQRNKGNFPGRFSGRQFSNSRSEMNVSTLELGDSALYLCASSLEWSGNEQYFGPGTRLTVT.

As for this clone: The sample contains more than one DNA sequence encoding this CDR3. The chain has TRBV6-5 and TRBJ2-7, with 7 nucleotides matching TRBD2. This CDR3 is built from 15 residues. Germline values: CDR1 MNHEY, CDR2 SVGAGI. The V and J ends lost 6 bases and 4 bases, in that order; junction bases with no gene match: 12. The CDR3 loop reads CASSPVASGPYEQYF. The CDR3 DNA reads as TGTGCCAGCAGCCCTGTGGCTAGCGGTCCTTACGAGCAGTACTTC.